Described below is a single T cell receptor (beta chain) sequence and its context. Generated by immunoSEQ multiplex PCR, the TCRdb table keeps only in-frame clones and is missing some. The sample gives 250,000 to 300,000 clones, 86% of which show up once; less than 4% is in the top ten. In germline, CDR1 is SQVTM, CDR2 ANQGSEA. CDR3 size: 14 residues. Trimming shortened V by 5 bases and J by 3 bases, and 14 bases separated the two germline ends. This record comes from a study of blood T cell repertoires in COVID-19. The wider study: The study drew acute and convalescent COVID-19 samples from the United States, Italy and Spain. The analysed material was cDNA or gDNA that came from T cells, B-cell-depleted T cells, or PBMCs.

This chain joins TRBV29-1 and TRBJ2-1; a weak D match, TRBD1 (6 bases). This receptor was taken from a man between 18 and 35 years old with active or convalescent COVID-19. Sequencing was carried out using peripheral blood. This chain's CDR3 is CSVPHREIYNEQFF. DNA for the CDR3: TGCAGCGTTCCCCACAGGGAGATCTACAATGAGCAGTTCTTC.